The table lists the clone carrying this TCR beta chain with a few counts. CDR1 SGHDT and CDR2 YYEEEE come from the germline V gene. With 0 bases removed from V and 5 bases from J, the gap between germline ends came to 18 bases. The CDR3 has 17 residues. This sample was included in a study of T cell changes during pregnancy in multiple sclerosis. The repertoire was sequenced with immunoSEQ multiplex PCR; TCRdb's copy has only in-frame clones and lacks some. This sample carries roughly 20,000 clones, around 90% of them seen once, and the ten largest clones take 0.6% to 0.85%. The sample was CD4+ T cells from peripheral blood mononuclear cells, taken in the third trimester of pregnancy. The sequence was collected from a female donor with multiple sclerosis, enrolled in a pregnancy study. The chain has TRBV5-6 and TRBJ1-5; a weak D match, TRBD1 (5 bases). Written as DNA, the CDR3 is TGTGCCAGCAGCTTGGGGGGCACCGGGACTCCGTATCAGCCCCAGCATTTT. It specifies CASSLGGTGTPYQPQHF.